The source of this TCR beta chain is a study of cytomegalovirus exposure and HLA in healthy donors. Study-wide findings and caveats: What a later analysis showed was that several of the most significant clusters appeared linked to common viral pathogens. Most observed TCR sequences were rare, whereas some public TCRs were detected in many donors. The authors enumerated around 150 TCR beta chains as linked to cytomegalovirus.

Trimming removed 4 bases at V and 3 bases at J, with 17 bases between. Germline V gives CDR1 SGHRS, CDR2 YFSETQ. There are 15 residues in the CDR3. Comment on this clone: The antigen remains unidentified.

Use of 60 Vbeta and 13 Jbeta primers characterized the PCR. The protocol was immunoSEQ multiplex PCR, while the TCRdb copy is restricted to in-frame clones and leaves out a portion. In the table there are more than 55,000 clones, 75% to 85% of which are singletons. This TCR came from a woman in her 40s in good health and CMV-seronegative. The chain has TRBV5-1 and TRBJ2-7; a weak D match, TRBD1 (8 bases). The sequenced sample consisted of PBMCs. CDR3 loop: CASSGGGQAIYEQYF. The CDR3, as DNA: TGCGCCAGCAGCGGGGGGGGACAGGCGATCTACGAGCAGTACTTC.